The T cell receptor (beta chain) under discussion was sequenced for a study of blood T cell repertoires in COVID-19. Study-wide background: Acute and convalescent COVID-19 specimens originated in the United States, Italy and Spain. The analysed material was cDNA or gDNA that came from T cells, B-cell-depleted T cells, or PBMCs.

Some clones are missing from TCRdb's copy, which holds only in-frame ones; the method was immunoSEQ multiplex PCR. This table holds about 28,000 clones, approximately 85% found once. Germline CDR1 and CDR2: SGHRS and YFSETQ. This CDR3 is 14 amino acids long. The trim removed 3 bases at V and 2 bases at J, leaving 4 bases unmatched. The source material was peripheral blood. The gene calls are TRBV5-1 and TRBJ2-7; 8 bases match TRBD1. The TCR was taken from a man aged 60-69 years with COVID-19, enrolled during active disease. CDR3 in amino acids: CASSSGQGPYEQYF. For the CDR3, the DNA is TGCGCCAGCAGCTCCGGACAGGGACCCTACGAGCAGTACTTC.